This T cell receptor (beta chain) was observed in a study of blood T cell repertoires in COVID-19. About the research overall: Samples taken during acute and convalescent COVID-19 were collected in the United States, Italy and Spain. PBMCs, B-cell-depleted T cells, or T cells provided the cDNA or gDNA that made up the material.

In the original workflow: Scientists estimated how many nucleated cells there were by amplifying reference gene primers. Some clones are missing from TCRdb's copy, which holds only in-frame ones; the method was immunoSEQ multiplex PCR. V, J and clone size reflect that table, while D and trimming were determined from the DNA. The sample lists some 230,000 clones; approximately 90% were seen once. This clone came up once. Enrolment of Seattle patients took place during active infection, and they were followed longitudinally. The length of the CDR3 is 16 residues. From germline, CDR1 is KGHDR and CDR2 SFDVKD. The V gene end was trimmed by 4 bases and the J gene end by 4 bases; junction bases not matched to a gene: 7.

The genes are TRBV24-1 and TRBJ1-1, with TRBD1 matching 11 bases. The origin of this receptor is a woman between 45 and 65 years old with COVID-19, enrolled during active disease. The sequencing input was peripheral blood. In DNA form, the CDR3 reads TGTGCCACCAGTGACCCTATAGGACAGGGGGCCACTGAAGCTTTCTTT. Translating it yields CATSDPIGQGATEAFF.